This T cell receptor beta chain was documented in a study of CXCR3-negative and CXCR3-positive naive CD8 T cells. Subsets of CD8+ T cells were each sorted in triplicate at around 320,000 cells apiece. With regard to this clonotype: Its antigen is not identified.

Notes on the study in general: Naive subsets displayed similar surface CD5, and TCR strength was inferred from TRB CDR3 properties.

The libraries of TRB cDNA were prepared using 5' RACE with UMI labels. Using the 5' RACE reads, TCRdb records one entry per CDR3 protein without DNA. Seen in this sample are about 62,000 distinct CDR3 sequences; the ten most common clones hold about 4.5%. The CDR3 has 14 residues. Germline assignment: CDR1 DFQATT and CDR2 SNEGSKA (reference sequence). V usage is TRBV20-1 and J usage is TRBJ2-5; as DNA is missing, the TRBD1 call by TCRdb cannot be tested. What was sequenced was naive CXCR3- CD8+ T cells from blood. The subset is: CD45RO-CCR7+CD27+CD95- naive CD8+ T cells lacking CXCR3 (TNR3-). The clonotype comes from a human donor in good health. Some clones in this sample may be carry-over from other donors' samples. CDR3: CSASSRGLQETQYF.